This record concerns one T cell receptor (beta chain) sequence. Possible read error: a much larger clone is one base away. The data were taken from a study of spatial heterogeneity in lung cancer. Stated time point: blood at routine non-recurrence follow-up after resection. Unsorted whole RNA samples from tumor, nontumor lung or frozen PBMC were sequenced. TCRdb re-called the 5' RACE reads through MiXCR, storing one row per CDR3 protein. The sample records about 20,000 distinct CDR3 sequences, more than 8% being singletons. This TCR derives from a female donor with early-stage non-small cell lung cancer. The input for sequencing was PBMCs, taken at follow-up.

This chain's CDR3 is CASSLSRQVVGELFF. The CDR3 DNA sequence: TGTGCCAGCAGCTTATCTAGGCAGGTAGTCGGGGAGCTGTTTTTT. This rearrangement joins TRBV11-2 to TRBJ2-2, with D unresolved. Looked up from germline, CDR1 is SGHAT and CDR2 is FQNNGV. The CDR3 contains 15 residues. V was pared by 2 bases and J by 7 bases, with 14 bases between.